Sequencing of this T cell receptor beta chain was carried out in a study of T-cell reconstitution after alpha-beta-depleted transplantation in children. Study-level points and caveats: Where some patients showed high TCRbeta diversity at day 60, it came from recipient T cells and thymic progenitors that had survived. Reports say that about two months after transplant, the alpha-beta T cells came out of several hundred graft clones that had expanded. Newly generated T cells supplied most T-cell counts and diversity one year post-transplant.

With regard to this clonotype: Its target is not known.

This CDR3 has 14 amino acids. The V gene end was trimmed by 0 bases and the J gene end by 9 bases; junction bases not matched to a gene: 6. The germline gives CDR1 SGHTA, CDR2 FQGTGA. Library preparation (for TCRbeta) was performed with unique molecular identifiers. TCRdb reprocessed the PCR reads with MiXCR, giving one entry per CDR3 protein. The data contain 250,000 to 300,000 distinct CDR3 sequences, less than 9.5% of them singletons. Here the sequenced sample was peripheral blood, taken 360 days after TCRalphabeta/CD19-depleted stem cell transplant. J is TRBJ2-5 and V is TRBV7-3; 8 nucleotides agree with TRBD2. The sequence was obtained from a female patient aged 2-9 years who had a stem cell transplant for Fanconi anemia, so the T cells may come from the graft donor. CDR3 nucleotides: TGTGCCAGCAGCTTAACAGGCGGGGGGACCGCCCAGTACTTC. Its protein product is CASSLTGGGTAQYF. Together with reference TRBV7-3 and TRBJ2-5, the CDR3 gives the full variable domain: GAGVSQTPSNKVTEKGKYVELRCDPISGHTALYWYRQSLGQGPEFLIYFQGTGAADDSGLPNDRFFAVRPEGSVSTLKIQRTERGDSAVYLCASSLTGGGTAQYFGPGTRLLVL.